This paragraph covers one T cell receptor beta chain sequence. This sample was included in a study of STAT5B mutations in CD4+ large granular lymphocyte leukemia. Germline V lookup: CDR1 SGHTS, CDR2 YDEGEE. The CDR3 is 15 residues long. Trimming removed 4 bases from V and 0 bases from J, with 13 bases in between. TCRdb keeps only in-frame clones here, not all; method: immunoSEQ multiplex PCR. The top ten hold approximately 30% of the sample, which has some 21,000 clones, just over 70% seen once. The sequence derives from a human donor in good health. The rearrangement uses TRBV5-8 and TRBJ1-2; tentatively, D is TRBD1 (6 bases). The specimen was CD4+ T cells from blood buffy coats. Here the CDR3 reads CASSIGGKANYGYTF. CDR3 sequence (DNA): TGTGCCAGCAGCATAGGGGGGAAAGCTAACTATGGCTACACCTTC.